The 15 T cell receptor beta chains in this list originate from one sample, sequenced in a study of blood T cell repertoires in COVID-19. Profiling relied on immunoSEQ multiplex PCR, and the TCRdb table lists in-frame clones only, not all of them. Here the sample spans approximately 50,000 clones, approximately 90% being singletons. The sample was peripheral blood. These receptors all stem from a man in his fifties with acute or convalescent COVID-19.

The chain uses TRBV7-3 and TRBJ1-2; 7 nucleotides match TRBD1. Germline CDR1 and CDR2: SGHTA and FQGTGA. This CDR3 contains 15 residues. V lost 5 bases and J lost 5; bases outside the gene matches: 11. CDR3 region: CASSPSTGPEYGYTF. CDR3 DNA: TGTGCCAGCAGCCCCTCGACAGGGCCCGAATATGGCTACACCTTC. Full variable domain (missing parts from reference TRBV7-3 and TRBJ1-2): GAGVSQTPSNKVTEKGKYVELRCDPISGHTALYWYRQSLGQGPEFLIYFQGTGAADDSGLPNDRFFAVRPEGSVSTLKIQRTERGDSAVYLCASSPSTGPEYGYTFGSGTRLTVV.

The CDR3 nucleotides are TGTGCCAGCAGCTTGTCCGGACAGGGGAATTCACCCCTCCACTTT. Translation gives CASSLSGQGNSPLHF. This chain uses TRBV7-8 with TRBJ1-6, with TRBD1 matching over 9 bases. The J segment lost 7 bases and the V segment lost 3 bases, leaving 4 bases of the junction unmatched. Germline V lookup: CDR1 SGHVS, CDR2 FQNEAQ. This CDR3 is built from 15 residues.

The chain joins TRBV9 to TRBJ1-2; 8 positions agree with TRBD1. Germline-derived CDR1 and CDR2 are SGDLS and YYNGEE. The CDR3 runs to 15 residues. V was clipped by 2 bases and J by 6 bases; unmatched bases: 9. In DNA form, the CDR3 reads TGTGCCAGCAGCGTCCAGACAGGGGTTGGAAATGGCTACACCTTC. This gives the protein CASSVQTGVGNGYTF.

The chain is built from TRBV13 and TRBJ2-7; D is unresolved. V was cut by 0 bases and J by 4 bases, with 10 bases left in between. CDR1 and CDR2 from the germline V gene are PRHDT and FYEKMQ (reference sequence). This CDR3 is built from 14 residues. The DNA of the CDR3 is TGTGCCAGCAGCTTAGGGCTAGAGACGTACGAGCAGTACTTC. Protein sequence: CASSLGLETYEQYF.

The chain has TRBV2 and TRBJ1-1; 7 nucleotides match TRBD1. With V trimmed by 7 bases and J by 7 bases, 3 bases remained unmatched. This CDR3 has 11 residues. Germline CDR1 reads SNHLY; CDR2 reads FYNNEI. The CDR3 coding sequence is TGTGCCAGCATCCGGGACAGTGAAGCTTTCTTT. It codes for CASIRDSEAFF.

This clone showed up just a few times. V gene TRBV21-1 combines with J gene TRBJ1-5. TRBV21-1 is flagged as a pseudogene. This CDR3 spans 17 amino acids. CDR3 sequence (DNA): TGTGCCAGCAGCAAACCCCCCCCCGGGGATAGCAATCAGCCCCAGCATTTT. Translated, it gives CASSKPPPGDSNQPQHF.

This chain uses TRBV5-1 with TRBJ2-1; 15 nucleotides line up with TRBD2. With 3 bases clipped from V and 8 bases from J, the junction kept 3 bases outside the gene matches. The germline V gene encodes CDR1 SGHRS and CDR2 YFSETQ. This CDR3 has 15 amino acids. The DNA for the CDR3 is TGCGCCAGCAGCTGGACTAGCGGGGGGGCTGATGAGCAGTTCTTC. The encoded protein is CASSWTSGGADEQFF. Drawing the rest from reference TRBV5-1 and TRBJ2-1, the complete variable domain is KAGVTQTPRYLIKTRGQQVTLSCSPISGHRSVSWYQQTPGQGLQFLFEYFSETQRNKGNFPGRFSGRQFSNSRSEMNVSTLELGDSALYLCASSWTSGGADEQFFGPGTRLTVL.

V is TRBV4-1 and J is TRBJ2-1, with 9 bases identical to TRBD1. V trimming: 4 bases; J trimming: 4 bases; junction bases outside the gene matches: 8. Germline V gives CDR1 MGHRA, CDR2 YSYEKL. The CDR3 is 16 amino acids. CDR3 in DNA: TGCGCCAGCAGCCGTCACCGGGACAGGGAATACAATGAGCAGTTCTTC. This gives the protein CASSRHRDREYNEQFF.

The CDR3, as DNA: TGTGCCACCAGCAGAGACAGCGGGATCTACGAGCAGTACTTC. Protein sequence: CATSRDSGIYEQYF. The chain couples TRBV15 to TRBJ2-7; 7 bases line up with TRBD2. J lost 3 bases, V lost 0 bases, and 2 bases had no gene match. The CDR3 is 14 residues long. CDR1 and CDR2 from the germline V gene are LNHNV and YYDKDF (reference sequence).

The rearrangement uses TRBV7-3 and TRBJ1-6, with D perhaps matching TRBD1 (6 bases). The CDR3 extends over 12 amino acids. The germline V and J ends were trimmed by 5 bases and 10 bases, with 9 bases remaining between them. Germline values: CDR1 SGHTA, CDR2 FQGTGA. The CDR3 coding sequence is TGTGCCAGCAGCAACGACAGGTCACCCCTCCACTTT. It codes for CASSNDRSPLHF.

This chain joins TRBV19 and TRBJ2-7, with 8 bases that match TRBD1. Germline CDR1 and CDR2: LNHDA and SQIVND (reference sequence). CDR3 length: 14 residues. Unmatched junction bases numbered 5, after V lost 5 bases and J lost 2 bases. The CDR3 coding sequence is TGTGCCAGTAGTTCAGGGACAGGAACCTACGAGCAGTACTTC. Translated: CASSSGTGTYEQYF.

This chain connects TRBV18 to TRBJ1-6; TRBD1 is a possible D gene (5 bases). V lost 5 bases to trimming and J lost 8 bases, with 22 bases between them. Germline CDR1 is KGHSH and CDR2 is LQKENI. The CDR3 covers 17 residues. Here the CDR3 DNA reads TGTGCCAGCTCAGACCACCCTAGGGGTGCAGGTTATTCACCCCTCCACTTT. As protein: CASSDHPRGAGYSPLHF.

This rearrangement joins TRBV3-1 (or the pseudogene TRBV3-2) to TRBJ1-2, with 8 positions matching TRBD1. The CDR3 totals 17 residues. Germline values: CDR1 LGHDT, CDR2 YNNKEL (reference sequence). V lost 1 base, J lost 5 bases, and 12 bases stayed unmatched. DNA for the CDR3: TGTGCCAGCAGCCAAGGTGCAGGGGGCGTATTTGTGTATGGCTACACCTTC. Its protein is CASSQGAGGVFVYGYTF.

This rearrangement joins TRBV7-2 to TRBJ2-1, with no clear D. Between the trimmed V and J ends, which lost 3 bases and 0 bases, there was a span of 9 bases. From germline, CDR1 is SGHTA and CDR2 FQGNSA. This CDR3 region has 15 residues. The CDR3 is CASSLVRSSYNEQFF. DNA for the CDR3: TGTGCCAGCAGCTTGGTACGCAGCTCCTACAATGAGCAGTTCTTC.

The chain employs TRBV2 and TRBJ1-3; D is perhaps TRBD1 (6 bases). The CDR3 contains 16 residues. Germline assignment: CDR1 SNHLY and CDR2 FYNNEI. The V gene lost 10 bases and the J gene lost 2 bases, with 21 bases spanning the gap. This CDR3 reads CAIWGPTARAGNTIYF. CDR3 DNA: TGTGCCATCTGGGGGCCCACAGCCCGAGCTGGAAACACCATATATTTT.